These 15 T cell receptor beta chains share one sample of origin, sequenced in a study of cytomegalovirus exposure and HLA in healthy donors. PCR involved 60 Vbeta and 13 Jbeta primers. The repertoire was sequenced with immunoSEQ multiplex PCR; TCRdb's copy has only in-frame clones and lacks some. The sample consists of about 87,000 clones, 74% of them appearing once. Sequencing used PBMCs. These receptors were collected from a man aged 25-45 years in good health and CMV-seropositive.

The chain recombines TRBV18 with TRBJ1-1; D possibly corresponds to TRBD1 (6 bases). The CDR3 covers 17 residues. The V end was cut by 3 bases, the J end by 2 bases, with 19 bases between. The germline CDR1 and CDR2 sequences are KGHSH and LQKENI. CDR3 region: CASSPRVPGQLNTEAFF. In nucleotides, the CDR3 is TGTGCCAGCTCACCTAGGGTACCGGGACAACTTAACACTGAAGCTTTCTTT.

This chain uses TRBV30 with TRBJ2-7; D is unclear. V was pared by 3 bases and J by 9 bases, with 12 bases between. The CDR3 is 11 amino acids. From germline, CDR1 is GTSNPN and CDR2 SVGIG (reference sequence). Here the CDR3 reads CAWRTAEAQYF. The CDR3 DNA reads as TGTGCCTGGAGGACCGCCGAGGCGCAGTACTTC.

V is TRBV4-2 and J is TRBJ2-5; 9 bases agree with TRBD2. Germline V gene lookup returns CDR1 LGHNA and CDR2 YNFKEQ. CDR3 length equals 16 residues. The V gene end was trimmed by 5 bases and the J gene end by 5 bases; junction bases not matched to a gene: 12. In DNA form, the CDR3 reads TGTGCCAGCAGCACACGACTAGCGGAGACGGTGGAGACCCAGTACTTC. This codes for CASSTRLAETVETQYF.

The J gene is TRBJ1-1, the V gene TRBV6-1; 9 nucleotides agree with TRBD1. V was clipped by 4 bases and J by 1 base; unmatched bases: 4. Germline V gene lookup returns CDR1 MNHNS and CDR2 SASEGT. There are 15 residues in the CDR3. CDR3 region: CASSARTGANTEAFF. As DNA, the CDR3 is TGTGCCAGCAGTGCCCGGACAGGGGCGAACACTGAAGCTTTCTTT.

In its sample, this clone was seen a few times. The V gene is TRBV6-5, the J gene TRBJ2-7; tentative D call: TRBD2 (6 bases). CDR1 and CDR2 (germline): MNHEY, SVGAGI. V lost 6 bases and J 3 bases, leaving 15 bases between the germline ends. This CDR3 spans 14 amino acids. CDR3: CASSPGLSLYEQYF. DNA of the CDR3: TGTGCCAGCAGCCCAGGACTATCTCTCTACGAGCAGTACTTC.

V gene TRBV5-6 combines with J gene TRBJ2-5; 7 nucleotides match TRBD2. J was trimmed by 3 bases and V by 2 bases; bases with no gene match: 4. Per the germline V gene, CDR1 is SGHDT and CDR2 is YYEEEE. The CDR3 spans 14 residues. CDR3 bases: TGTGCCAGCAGCTTTGGGACTACAAAAGAGACCCAGTACTTC. This gives the protein CASSFGTTKETQYF.

The rearrangement uses TRBV10-2 and TRBJ2-3, with D tentatively TRBD1 (5 bases). Germline V gene lookup returns CDR1 WSHSY and CDR2 SAAADI. The CDR3 contains 17 residues. The V gene lost 2 bases and the J gene lost 1 base, with 16 bases spanning the gap. CDR3 sequence (DNA): TGCGCCAGCAGTGAGCACTCGCTGTGGGGCCGCACAGATACGCAGTATTTT. This sequence encodes CASSEHSLWGRTDTQYF.

The gene calls are TRBV28 and TRBJ1-1, with TRBD1 matching over 9 bases. The germline gives CDR1 MDHEN, CDR2 SYDVKM. This CDR3 region has 14 residues. The J segment lost 0 bases and the V segment lost 7 bases, leaving 3 bases of the junction unmatched. The CDR3 coding sequence is TGTGCCAGCAAATGGACAGGGGTGAACACTGAAGCTTTCTTT. The encoded protein is CASKWTGVNTEAFF.

The V call is TRBV11-2, the J call TRBJ2-7, with a weak D call TRBD2 (5 bases). The CDR3 loop spans 13 amino acids. Between the trimmed V and J ends, which lost 0 bases and 5 bases, there was a span of 8 bases. Germline CDR1 SGHAT, CDR2 FQNNGV. The CDR3 spells CASSLDMGDEQYF. DNA of the CDR3: TGTGCCAGCAGCTTAGATATGGGAGACGAGCAGTACTTC.

The J gene is TRBJ1-1, the V gene TRBV30; TRBD1 aligns across 7 bases. Germline lookup yields CDR1 GTSNPN and CDR2 SVGIG (reference sequence). The V and J ends lost 0 bases and 2 bases, in that order; junction bases with no gene match: 3. The CDR3 covers 14 residues. CDR3 residues: CAWSVGTANTEAFF. In DNA form, the CDR3 reads TGTGCCTGGAGTGTTGGGACAGCTAACACTGAAGCTTTCTTT.

The J gene is TRBJ2-1, the V gene TRBV19, with unresolved D. Germline lookup yields CDR1 LNHDA and CDR2 SQIVND (reference sequence). V was trimmed by 5 bases and J by 0 bases, leaving 14 bases between them. CDR3 length: 16 residues. CDR3 protein: CASSFLTGGSYNEQFF. The CDR3 nucleotides read TGTGCCAGTAGTTTCCTGACTGGCGGCTCCTACAATGAGCAGTTCTTC. Full variable domain (outside the CDR3, taken from reference TRBV19 and TRBJ2-1): DGGITQSPKYLFRKEGQNVTLSCEQNLNHDAMYWYRQDPGQGLRLIYYSQIVNDFQKGDIAEGYSVSREKKESFPLTVTSAQKNPTAFYLCASSFLTGGSYNEQFFGPGTRLTVL.

J is TRBJ2-3 and V is TRBV10-3; TRBD2 agrees at 7 bases. The CDR3 is made up of 15 amino acids. The germline gives CDR1 ENHRY, CDR2 SYGVKD. Trimming at V came to 3 bases and at J to 5 bases, leaving 8 bases not matched to a gene. CDR3 DNA: TGTGCCATCAGTGATGGACTAGGTACAGGAGATACGCAGTATTTT. It translates to CAISDGLGTGDTQYF.

This sequence joins TRBV5-1 and TRBJ2-3; TRBD2 matches 10 bases. CDR1 is SGHRS, CDR2 YFSETQ, per germline. V was clipped by 1 base and J by 6 bases; unmatched bases: 8. This CDR3 has 16 residues. CDR3 protein: CASSLLAGASLDTQYF. CDR3 in DNA: TGCGCCAGCAGCTTGCTAGCGGGGGCCTCGCTGGATACGCAGTATTTT. The whole variable domain, remainder taken from reference TRBV5-1 and TRBJ2-3, is KAGVTQTPRYLIKTRGQQVTLSCSPISGHRSVSWYQQTPGQGLQFLFEYFSETQRNKGNFPGRFSGRQFSNSRSEMNVSTLELGDSALYLCASSLLAGASLDTQYFGPGTRLTVL.

The V call is TRBV28, the J call TRBJ2-7; possibly TRBD2 for D (5 bases). This CDR3 comprises 14 residues. V lost 2 bases, J lost 3 bases, and 11 bases lay in between. Germline V gene data show CDR1 as MDHEN and CDR2 as SYDVKM. CDR3 protein: CASSLQGLLYEQYF. The CDR3 nucleotides read TGTGCCAGCAGTTTACAAGGACTGCTCTACGAGCAGTACTTC.

This clone was observed a few times. The V gene is TRBV5-5, the J gene TRBJ2-7; weak D call: TRBD1 (6 bases). CDR1 is SGHKS, CDR2 YYEKEE, per germline (reference sequence). The CDR3 is 14 amino acids. V was shortened by 1 base and J by 3 bases, with 11 bases between the two germline ends. CDR3 sequence reads: CASSLFVQGYEQYF. The CDR3 DNA sequence: TGTGCCAGCAGCTTGTTTGTACAGGGCTACGAGCAGTACTTC.